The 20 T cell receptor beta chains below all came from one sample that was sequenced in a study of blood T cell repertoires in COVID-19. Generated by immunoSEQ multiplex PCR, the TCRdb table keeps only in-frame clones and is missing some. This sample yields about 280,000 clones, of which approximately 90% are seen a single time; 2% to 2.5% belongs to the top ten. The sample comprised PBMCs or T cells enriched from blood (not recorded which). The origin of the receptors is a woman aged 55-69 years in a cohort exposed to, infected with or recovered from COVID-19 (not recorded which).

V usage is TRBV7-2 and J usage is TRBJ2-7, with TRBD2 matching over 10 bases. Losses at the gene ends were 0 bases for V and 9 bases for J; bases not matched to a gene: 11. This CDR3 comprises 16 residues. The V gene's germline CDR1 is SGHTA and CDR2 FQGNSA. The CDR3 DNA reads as TGTGCCAGCAGCTTAGCGAAGGGGCTAGCGGGAGTCGGGCAGTACTTC. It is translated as CASSLAKGLAGVGQYF.

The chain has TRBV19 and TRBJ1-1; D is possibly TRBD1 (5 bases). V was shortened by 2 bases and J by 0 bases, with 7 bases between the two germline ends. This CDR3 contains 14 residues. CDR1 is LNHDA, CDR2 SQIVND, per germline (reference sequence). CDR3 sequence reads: CASSIRRVNTEAFF. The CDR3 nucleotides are TGTGCCAGTAGTATACGCAGGGTGAACACTGAAGCTTTCTTT.

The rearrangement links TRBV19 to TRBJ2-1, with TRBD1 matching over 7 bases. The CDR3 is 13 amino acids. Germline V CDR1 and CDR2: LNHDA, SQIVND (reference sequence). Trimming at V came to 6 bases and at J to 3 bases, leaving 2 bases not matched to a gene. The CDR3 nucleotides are TGTGCCAGTAGCCGACAGGGCTACAATGAGCAGTTCTTC. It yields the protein CASSRQGYNEQFF.

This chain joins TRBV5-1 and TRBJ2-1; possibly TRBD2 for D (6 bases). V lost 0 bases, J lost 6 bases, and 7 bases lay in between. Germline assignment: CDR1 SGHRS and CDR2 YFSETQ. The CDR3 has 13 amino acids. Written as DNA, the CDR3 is TGCGCCAGCAGCTTGGTGGGGGGCAATGAGCAGTTCTTC. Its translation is CASSLVGGNEQFF.

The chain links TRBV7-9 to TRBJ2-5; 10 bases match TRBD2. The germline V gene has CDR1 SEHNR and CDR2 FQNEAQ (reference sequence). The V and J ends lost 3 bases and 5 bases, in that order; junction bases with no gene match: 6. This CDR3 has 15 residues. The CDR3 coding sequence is TGTGCCAGCAGCTTCCAGCGGGAGGGTGGGGAGACCCAGTACTTC. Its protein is CASSFQREGGETQYF.

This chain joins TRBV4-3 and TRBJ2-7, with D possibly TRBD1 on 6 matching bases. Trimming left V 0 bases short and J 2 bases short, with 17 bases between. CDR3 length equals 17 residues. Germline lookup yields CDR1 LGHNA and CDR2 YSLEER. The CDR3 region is CASSQDSEGETTYEQYF. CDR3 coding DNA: TGCGCCAGCAGCCAAGATAGCGAGGGGGAGACAACCTACGAGCAGTACTTC.

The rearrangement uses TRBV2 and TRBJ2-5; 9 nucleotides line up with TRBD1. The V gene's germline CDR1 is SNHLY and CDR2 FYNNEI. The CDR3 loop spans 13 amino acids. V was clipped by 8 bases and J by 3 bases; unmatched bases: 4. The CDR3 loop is CASYRTGEETQYF. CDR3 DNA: TGTGCCAGCTACAGGACAGGGGAAGAGACCCAGTACTTC.

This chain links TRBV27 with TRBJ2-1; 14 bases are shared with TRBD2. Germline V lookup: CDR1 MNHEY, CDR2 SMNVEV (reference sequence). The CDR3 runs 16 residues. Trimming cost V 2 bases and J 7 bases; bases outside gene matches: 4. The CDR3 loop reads CASSLGTSGRSNEQFF. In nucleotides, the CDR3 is TGTGCCAGCAGTTTAGGGACTAGCGGGAGATCGAATGAGCAGTTCTTC.

The CDR3 spells CASSLNAGYEQYF. CDR3 bases: TGTGCCAGCAGTTTAAACGCCGGGTACGAGCAGTACTTC. The chain carries TRBV28 and TRBJ2-7; D is unclear. Trimming removed 2 bases from V and 4 bases from J, with 9 bases in between. Germline V gives CDR1 MDHEN, CDR2 SYDVKM. The length of the CDR3 is 13 residues.

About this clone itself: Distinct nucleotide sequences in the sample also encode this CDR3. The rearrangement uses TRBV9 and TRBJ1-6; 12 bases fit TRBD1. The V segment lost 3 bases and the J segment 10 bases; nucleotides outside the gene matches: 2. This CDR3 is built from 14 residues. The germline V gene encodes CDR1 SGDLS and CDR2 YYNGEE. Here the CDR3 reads CASSGGQGASPLHF. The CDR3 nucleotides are TGTGCCAGCAGCGGGGGACAGGGGGCCTCACCCCTCCACTTT.

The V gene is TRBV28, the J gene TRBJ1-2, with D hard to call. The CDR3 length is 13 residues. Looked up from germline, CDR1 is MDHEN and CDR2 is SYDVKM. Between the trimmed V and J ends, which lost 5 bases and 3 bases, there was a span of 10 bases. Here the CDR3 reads CASSPTTYYGYTF. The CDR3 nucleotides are TGTGCCAGCAGTCCGACTACCTACTATGGCTACACCTTC.

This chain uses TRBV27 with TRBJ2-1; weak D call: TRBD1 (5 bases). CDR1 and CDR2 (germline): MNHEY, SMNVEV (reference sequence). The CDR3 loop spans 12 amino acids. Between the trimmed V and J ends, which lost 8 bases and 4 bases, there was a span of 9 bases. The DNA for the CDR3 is TGTGCCAGCGGTAAGGGGTACAATGAGCAGTTCTTC. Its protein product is CASGKGYNEQFF.

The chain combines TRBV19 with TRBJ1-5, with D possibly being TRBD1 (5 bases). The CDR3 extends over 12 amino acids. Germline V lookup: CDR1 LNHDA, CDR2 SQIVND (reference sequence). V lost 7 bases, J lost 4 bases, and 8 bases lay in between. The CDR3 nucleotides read TGTGCCAGTAACAGGAGTAATCAGCCCCAGCATTTT. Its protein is CASNRSNQPQHF.

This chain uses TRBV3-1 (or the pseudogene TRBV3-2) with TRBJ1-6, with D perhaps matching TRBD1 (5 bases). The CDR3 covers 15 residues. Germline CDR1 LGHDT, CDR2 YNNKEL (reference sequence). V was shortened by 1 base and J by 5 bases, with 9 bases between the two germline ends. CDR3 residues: CASSQGGLNNSPLHF. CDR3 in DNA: TGTGCCAGCAGCCAAGGGGGACTTAATAATTCACCCCTCCACTTT.

CDR3 sequence: CASSQDKPDTGELFF. The CDR3 DNA reads TGCGCCAGCAGCCAGGACAAACCGGACACCGGGGAGCTGTTTTTT. The chain carries TRBV5-1 and TRBJ2-2, with D tentatively TRBD1 (5 bases). Germline V gives CDR1 SGHRS, CDR2 YFSETQ. V lost 4 bases and J 3 bases, leaving 13 bases between the germline ends. The CDR3 contains 15 residues.

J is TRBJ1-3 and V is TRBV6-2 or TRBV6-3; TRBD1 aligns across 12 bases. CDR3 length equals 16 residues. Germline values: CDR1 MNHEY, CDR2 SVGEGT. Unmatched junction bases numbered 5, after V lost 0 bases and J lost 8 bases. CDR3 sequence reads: CASSYSGTGGRDTIYF. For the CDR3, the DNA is TGTGCCAGCAGTTACTCGGGGACAGGGGGCCGAGACACCATATATTTT.

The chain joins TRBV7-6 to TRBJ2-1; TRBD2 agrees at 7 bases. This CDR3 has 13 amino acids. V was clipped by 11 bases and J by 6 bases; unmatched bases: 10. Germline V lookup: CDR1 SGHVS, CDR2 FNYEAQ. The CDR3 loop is CASGRGTGNEQFF. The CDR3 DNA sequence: TGTGCCTCAGGGAGGGGTACGGGCAATGAGCAGTTCTTC.

The CDR3 region has the DNA TGCGCCAGCAGCTTGGGGGCTACCAGGGAGACCCAGTACTTC. Amino acid sequence: CASSLGATRETQYF. J is TRBJ2-5 and V is TRBV5-1; D not resolved. The germline gives CDR1 SGHRS, CDR2 YFSETQ. V gave up 0 bases and J gave up 5 bases, with 11 bases separating them. The CDR3 has 14 residues.

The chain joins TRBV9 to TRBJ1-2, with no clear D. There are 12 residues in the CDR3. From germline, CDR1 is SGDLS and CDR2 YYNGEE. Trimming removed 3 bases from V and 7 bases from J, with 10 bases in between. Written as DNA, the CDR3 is TGTGCCAGCAGCGCCGACTTGGGTGGCTACACCTTC. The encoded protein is CASSADLGGYTF.

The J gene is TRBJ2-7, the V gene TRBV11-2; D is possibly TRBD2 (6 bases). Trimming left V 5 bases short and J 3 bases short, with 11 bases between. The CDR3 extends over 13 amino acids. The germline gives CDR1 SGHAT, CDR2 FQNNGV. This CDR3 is CASSPRLGYEQYF. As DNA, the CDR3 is TGTGCCAGCAGCCCGAGACTAGGCTACGAGCAGTACTTC.